The clone carrying this T cell receptor (beta chain) was seen once. These data are taken from a study of response to subunit inactivated influenza vaccine. This CDR3 contains 11 residues. Germline lookup yields CDR1 GTSNPN and CDR2 SVGIG (reference sequence). Trimming shortened V by 2 bases and J by 4 bases, and 5 bases separated the two germline ends. TCRdb independently ran MiXCR on the RT-PCR reads; one entry per CDR3 protein. The sample records a few hundred thousand distinct CDR3 sequences, 10% to 11% being singletons. Here the sequenced sample was PBMCs from blood, taken about 40 days after vaccination. This chain links TRBV30 with TRBJ1-2, with no clear D. This TCR was recovered from a man in his forties or fifties who received an inactivated influenza vaccine. Here the CDR3 reads CAWSLGYGYTF. CDR3 DNA: TGTGCCTGGAGTCTCGGCTATGGCTACACCTTC.